The 13 T cell receptor beta chains below were found in one sample sequenced in a study of T cell responses to AZD1222 COVID-19 vaccine. The repertoire was sequenced with immunoSEQ multiplex PCR; TCRdb's copy has only in-frame clones and lacks some. Found here are some 140,000 clones, more than 85% of them singletons; the top ten hold about 5%. Sequenced material: peripheral blood, taken on day 0 of AZD1222 vaccination. The receptor source for this set is an adult in good health.

In nucleotides, the CDR3 is TGTGCCAGCAGCCAAGAGACGGCTAAGTCCTATGGCTACACCTTC. It specifies CASSQETAKSYGYTF. The rearrangement joins TRBV4-2 to TRBJ1-2; D is ambiguous. CDR1 and CDR2 (germline): LGHNA, YNFKEQ. The CDR3 is 15 amino acids. V was shortened by 0 bases and J by 4 bases, with 12 bases between the two germline ends.

This clone appeared a single time. The V gene is TRBV28, the J gene TRBJ2-1; no reliable D call. In germline, CDR1 is MDHEN, CDR2 SYDVKM. CDR3 length equals 17 residues. V was trimmed by 4 bases and J by 0 bases, leaving 16 bases between them. CDR3 nucleotides: TGTGCCAGCAGTTCCGGCGCTGCAGACCGCTCCTACAATGAGCAGTTCTTC. It encodes CASSSGAADRSYNEQFF.

The rearrangement joins TRBV6-5 to TRBJ1-4; the D is unclear. With 6 bases removed from V and 3 bases from J, the gap between germline ends came to 11 bases. The CDR3 has 14 residues. Germline V gene data show CDR1 as MNHEY and CDR2 as SVGAGI. The CDR3 here is CASSPAFPNEKLFF. CDR3 sequence (DNA): TGTGCCAGCAGCCCAGCGTTTCCTAATGAAAAACTGTTTTTT.

The chain links TRBV5-4 to TRBJ2-1; D is perhaps TRBD1 or TRBD2 (5 bases each). This CDR3 has 14 amino acids. V was shortened by 0 bases and J by 6 bases, with 10 bases between the two germline ends. CDR1 is SGHNT, CDR2 YYREEE, per germline (reference sequence). This chain's CDR3 is CASSLVGAGNEQFF. CDR3 in DNA: TGTGCCAGCAGCTTGGTCGGGGCAGGCAATGAGCAGTTCTTC.

The rearrangement uses TRBV4-2 and TRBJ2-1; 8 nucleotides line up with TRBD2. The length of the CDR3 is 15 residues. The germline V gene has CDR1 LGHNA and CDR2 YNFKEQ. The junction had 3 bases not matched to a gene; V was cut back by 1 base and J by 4 bases. The CDR3 DNA reads as TGTGCCAGCAGCCAAGCCACTAGCGGTTACAATGAGCAGTTCTTC. Translation: CASSQATSGYNEQFF.

This rearrangement joins TRBV30 to TRBJ1-2; TRBD1 agrees at 8 bases. This CDR3 comprises 13 residues. V lost 1 base, J lost 7 bases, and 5 bases stayed unmatched. The germline gives CDR1 GTSNPN, CDR2 SVGIG (reference sequence). The DNA for the CDR3 is TGTGCCTGGAGTGAGGGGCAGGGGGCTGGCTACACCTTC. Amino acids: CAWSEGQGAGYTF.

This chain connects TRBV3-1 (or the pseudogene TRBV3-2) to TRBJ2-1, with D possibly called TRBD1 or TRBD2 (5 bases each). Trimming removed 1 base at V and 6 bases at J, with 10 bases between. The germline gives CDR1 LGHDT, CDR2 YNNKEL (reference sequence). The CDR3 extends over 14 amino acids. DNA of the CDR3: TGTGCCAGCAGCCAAGGGGGGAATTCCAATGAGCAGTTCTTC. Its protein product is CASSQGGNSNEQFF.

The chain recombines TRBV18 with TRBJ1-3; weak D call: TRBD1 (5 bases). This CDR3 is 14 amino acids long. Trimming left V 3 bases short and J 7 bases short, with 13 bases between. Germline values: CDR1 KGHSH, CDR2 LQKENI. CDR3 amino acids: CASSPWERGNTIYF. The CDR3 DNA follows: TGTGCCAGCTCACCTTGGGAACGGGGGAACACCATATATTTT.

The gene calls are TRBV30 and TRBJ1-2, with 8 bases lining up with TRBD1. From germline, CDR1 is GTSNPN and CDR2 SVGIG (reference sequence). V was pared by 3 bases and J by 6 bases, with 3 bases of the junction left unmatched. This CDR3 spans 12 amino acids. CDR3 sequence reads: CAWSDRGDGYTF. DNA for the CDR3: TGTGCCTGGAGCGACAGGGGCGATGGCTACACCTTC. Complete variable domain (other parts from reference TRBV30 and TRBJ1-2): SQTIHQWPATLVQPVGSPLSLECTVEGTSNPNLYWYRQAAGRGLQLLFYSVGIGQISSEVPQNLSASRPQDRQFILSSKKLLLSDSGFYLCAWSDRGDGYTFGSGTRLTVV.

V usage is TRBV7-2 and J usage is TRBJ2-5; TRBD2 agrees at 13 bases. This CDR3 is 18 amino acids long. Unmatched junction bases numbered 8, after V lost 2 bases and J lost 2 bases. CDR1 SGHTA and CDR2 FQGNSA come from the germline V gene. CDR3 region: CASSLMRLAGGNQETQYF. The CDR3, as DNA: TGTGCCAGCAGCTTAATGCGACTAGCGGGGGGAAATCAAGAGACCCAGTACTTC.

The rearrangement uses TRBV15 and TRBJ2-1, with TRBD2 as a possible D gene (5 bases). V dropped 5 bases and J dropped 5 bases, with 16 bases sitting between them. The CDR3 runs to 15 residues. Germline V gene lookup returns CDR1 LNHNV and CDR2 YYDKDF (reference sequence). CDR3 in DNA: TGTGCCACCAGCCGCCAGAGGGCCTTAGACAATGAGCAGTTCTTC. Translated, it gives CATSRQRALDNEQFF. Using reference TRBV15 and TRBJ2-1 for the parts outside the CDR3, the full variable domain is DAMVIQNPRYQVTQFGKPVTLSCSQTLNHNVMYWYQQKSSQAPKLLFHYYDKDFNNEADTPDNFQSRRPNTSFCFLDIRSPGLGDTAMYLCATSRQRALDNEQFFGPGTRLTVL.

The rearrangement joins TRBV4-1 to TRBJ1-2; 9 bases are shared with TRBD1. Germline trimming cut 4 bases from V and 6 bases from J; bases unmatched to any gene: 6. Germline-derived CDR1 and CDR2 are MGHRA and YSYEKL. CDR3 size: 14 residues. This CDR3 is CASSPLGQGNGYTF. The CDR3 region has the DNA TGCGCCAGCAGCCCGCTGGGACAGGGTAATGGCTACACCTTC.

This rearrangement joins TRBV5-6 to TRBJ1-6; 7 bases match TRBD1. Germline loops: CDR1 SGHDT, CDR2 YYEEEE. J was trimmed by 0 bases and V by 6 bases; bases with no gene match: 12. The CDR3 totals 18 residues. The CDR3 DNA reads TGTGCCAGCATCAAGAGAACAGGGGTCAGCTCCTATAATTCACCCCTCCACTTT. This translates into CASIKRTGVSSYNSPLHF.